The rows below give T cell receptor beta chains drawn from one sample of a study of CD8 T cells in Susac syndrome. TCRdb reprocessed the immunoSEQ multiplex PCR reads with MiXCR, giving one entry per CDR3 protein. This sample has around 180,000 distinct CDR3 sequences; roughly 92% occur once, and the top ten carry approximately 0.094%. Sequencing used CD4+ T cells from PBMCs. The receptors derive from a human donor with multiple sclerosis. Both conserved end residues are part of each CDR3. The D gene is left open where the match is weak.

v_call,j_call,d_call,cdr3_aa,cdr3_nt
TRBV21-1,TRBJ2-7,.,CASNRPGRAYEQYF,TGTGCCAGCAACAGACCGGGGAGGGCCTACGAGCAGTACTTC
TRBV7-2,TRBJ2-7,TRBD1,CASSSRQGSSYEQYF,TGTGCCAGCAGCTCTAGACAGGGTAGCTCCTACGAGCAGTACTTC
TRBV6-5,TRBJ2-7,.,CASSYEWGPVAYEQYF,TGTGCCAGCAGTTACGAATGGGGGCCGGTGGCCTACGAGCAGTACTTC
TRBV7-3,TRBJ2-5,.,CASSLRPSETQYF,TGTGCCAGCTCCCTTAGGCCCTCAGAGACCCAGTACTTC
TRBV6-2/TRBV6-3,TRBJ1-2,.,CASNPGTTGGYTF,TGTGCCAGCAACCCCGGGACCACGGGAGGCTACACCTTC
TRBV5-1,TRBJ2-1,TRBD1,CASSPTGADEQFF,TGCGCCAGCAGCCCGACAGGGGCTGATGAGCAGTTCTTC
TRBV7-9,TRBJ2-7,TRBD2,CASSPNWGGRKSYEQYF,TGTGCCAGCAGCCCTAATTGGGGAGGGCGAAAGTCCTACGAGCAGTACTTC
TRBV3-1,TRBJ1-5,.,CASSQGGLEQPQHF,TGTGCCAGCAGCCAAGGAGGGTTAGAGCAGCCCCAGCATTTT
TRBV5-1,TRBJ1-1,.,CASRPQGLNTEAFF,TGCGCCAGCAGACCTCAGGGGCTGAACACTGAAGCTTTCTTT
TRBV6-7,TRBJ2-7,.,CASSYFTFTYEQYF,TGTGCCAGCAGTTATTTTACTTTCACCTACGAGCAGTACTTC
TRBV2,TRBJ2-1,.,CASTGWNEQFF,TGTGCCAGCACGGGTTGGAATGAGCAGTTCTTC
TRBV12-3/TRBV12-4,TRBJ2-7,.,CASSLQEGLGYEQYF,TGTGCCAGCAGTTTACAGGAGGGTTTGGGGTACGAGCAGTACTTC
TRBV3-1,TRBJ1-1,.,CASSQKSSTRRPNTEAFF,TGTGCCAGCAGCCAAAAGTCCTCTACCAGACGGCCGAACACTGAAGCTTTCTTT
TRBV7-6,TRBJ2-7,.,CASSPRILPSSPYEQYF,TGTGCCAGCAGCCCCCGTATACTCCCCAGTTCTCCATACGAGCAGTACTTC
TRBV24-1,TRBJ1-1,TRBD1,CATSEGTGSGSTEAFF,TGTGCCACCAGTGAAGGGACAGGATCAGGTAGCACTGAAGCTTTCTTT
TRBV20-1,TRBJ1-5,.,CSARASGQNQPQHF,TGCAGTGCTAGGGCCTCGGGACAAAATCAGCCCCAGCATTTT
TRBV5-1,TRBJ2-6,.,CASSLSANSGANVLTF,TGCGCCAGCAGCTTGTCGGCGAACTCTGGGGCCAACGTCCTGACTTTC
TRBV25-1,TRBJ2-1,TRBD2,CASSGGGTSGHNEQFF,TGTGCCAGCAGTGGGGGAGGGACTAGCGGACACAATGAGCAGTTCTTC
TRBV25-1,TRBJ2-1,.,CASSESGRKGTYNEQFF,TGTGCCAGCAGTGAATCGGGACGCAAAGGTACCTACAATGAGCAGTTCTTC
TRBV7-9,TRBJ2-7,.,CASSPEGTGPKKSRYEQYF,TGTGCCAGCAGCCCCGAAGGAACGGGACCGAAAAAGAGCCGCTACGAGCAGTACTTC